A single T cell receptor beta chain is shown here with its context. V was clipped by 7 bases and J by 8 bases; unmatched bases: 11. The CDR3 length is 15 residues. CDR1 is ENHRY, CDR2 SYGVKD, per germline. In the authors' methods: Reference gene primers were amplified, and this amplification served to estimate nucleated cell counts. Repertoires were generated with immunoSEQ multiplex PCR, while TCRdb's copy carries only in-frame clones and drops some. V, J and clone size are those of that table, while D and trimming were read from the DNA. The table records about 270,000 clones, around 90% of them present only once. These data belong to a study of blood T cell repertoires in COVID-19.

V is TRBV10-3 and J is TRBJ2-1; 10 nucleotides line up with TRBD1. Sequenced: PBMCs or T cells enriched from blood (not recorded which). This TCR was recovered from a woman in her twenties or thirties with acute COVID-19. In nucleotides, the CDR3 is TGTGCCATCACTCCCGGGGGACAGGGGATTGATGAGCAGTTCTTC. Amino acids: CAITPGGQGIDEQFF.